The entry that follows covers one T cell receptor (beta chain) sequence. These data come from a study of Graves' ophthalmopathy and Graves' hyperthyroidism. Study at large: The authors collected peripheral blood at initial diagnosis, before any treatment.

The CDR3 is made up of 18 amino acids. Germline V CDR1 and CDR2: MNHEY, SMNVEV (reference sequence). Between the trimmed V and J ends, which lost 1 base and 5 bases, there was a span of 23 bases. CDR3 regions of TCR beta were amplified from RNA transcripts. First-round RT-PCR used HTBI primers; second-round multiplex PCR followed. TCRdb re-analysed the multiplex PCR reads in MiXCR, keeping a single row per CDR3 protein. This table has about 210,000 distinct CDR3 sequences, 29% appearing once. The rearrangement links TRBV27 to TRBJ1-2; D perhaps matches TRBD1 (5 bases). This sequence originates from a man aged 50-60 years with Graves' ophthalmopathy. The sequenced sample was peripheral blood. CDR3 sequence (DNA): TGTGCCAGCAGTTTATTTGTCCGGCAGGGTAGGGGATTTTATGGCTACACCTTC. This gives the protein CASSLFVRQGRGFYGYTF.